This entry lists 27 T cell receptor beta chains sequenced from one sample in a study of blood T cell repertoires in COVID-19. Assay used: immunoSEQ multiplex PCR; TCRdb lists only in-frame clones, some missing. The table lists hundreds of thousands of clones, 85% to 90% of them singletons. Sequences were obtained from PBMCs or T cells enriched from blood (not recorded which). Receptors were obtained from a woman in her fifties or sixties who had recovered from COVID-19.

Here the CDR3 reads CASSLSHVNIMNTEAFF. CDR3 nucleotide sequence: TGTGCCAGCAGTCTGTCACATGTCAACATCATGAACACTGAAGCTTTCTTT. This rearrangement joins TRBV28 to TRBJ1-1; D unresolved. Trimming pared 5 bases from V and 0 bases from J, leaving 19 bases between. CDR1 is MDHEN, CDR2 SYDVKM, per germline. CDR3 length: 17 amino acids.

The chain combines TRBV9 with TRBJ2-7, with D maybe TRBD2 (6 bases). In germline, CDR1 is SGDLS, CDR2 YYNGEE. CDR3 size: 13 residues. V lost 5 bases and J lost 5, with 14 bases in between. This chain's CDR3 is CASSPSPGDEQYF. The DNA of the CDR3 is TGTGCCAGCAGTCCCAGCCCGGGGGACGAGCAGTACTTC.

Here the CDR3 reads CASSQESGTSGIYEQYF. In nucleotides, the CDR3 is TGCGCCAGCAGCCAGGAATCCGGGACTAGCGGGATCTACGAGCAGTACTTC. This rearrangement joins TRBV4-1 to TRBJ2-7; 13 nucleotides match TRBD2. The germline V gene encodes CDR1 MGHRA and CDR2 YSYEKL. V lost 3 bases to trimming and J lost 3 bases; unmatched junction nucleotides: 8. The CDR3 runs 17 residues.

This chain connects TRBV28 to TRBJ1-1; D remains ambiguous. Germline CDR1 and CDR2: MDHEN and SYDVKM. The CDR3 contains 11 residues. Trimming left V 7 bases short and J 11 bases short, with 14 bases between. This chain's CDR3 is CASNSGIAAFF. The CDR3 region has the DNA TGTGCCAGCAACTCGGGAATTGCGGCTTTCTTT.

The rearrangement links TRBV18 to TRBJ1-5; 10 nucleotides agree with TRBD1. With V trimmed by 6 bases and J by 7 bases, 9 bases remained unmatched. Per germline, CDR1 KGHSH and CDR2 LQKENI. The CDR3 extends over 15 amino acids. CDR3 bases: TGTGCCAGCTCCCAAGGGACAGGGGTAGAGCAGCCCCAGCATTTT. This translates into CASSQGTGVEQPQHF.

V usage is TRBV6-5 and J usage is TRBJ2-3; 10 bases line up with TRBD1. Germline V lookup: CDR1 MNHEY, CDR2 SVGAGI. The CDR3 is 15 amino acids. The junction had 9 bases not matched to a gene; V was cut back by 8 bases and J by 4 bases. CDR3 DNA: TGTGCCAGCCGCACTGCGGGACAGGGGCCAGATACGCAGTATTTT. This sequence encodes CASRTAGQGPDTQYF.

The chain carries TRBV28 and TRBJ1-2; TRBD1 agrees at 8 bases. V lost 4 bases to trimming and J lost 8 bases; unmatched junction nucleotides: 12. The CDR3 has 15 residues. CDR1 and CDR2 (germline): MDHEN, SYDVKM. The CDR3: CASSSQDRRGRGYTF. The DNA of the CDR3 is TGTGCCAGCAGTTCACAAGACCGCAGGGGGCGCGGCTACACCTTC.

J is TRBJ1-5 and V is TRBV19, with TRBD1 identical over 8 bases. The CDR3 loop spans 16 amino acids. Per the germline V gene, CDR1 is LNHDA and CDR2 is SQIVND (reference sequence). Losses at the gene ends were 3 bases for V and 11 bases for J; bases not matched to a gene: 15. The CDR3 DNA reads TGTGCCAGTAGTATGGGGACAGGAGAAGCTATCAGGTCCCAGCATTTT. This gives the protein CASSMGTGEAIRSQHF. Full variable domain (remainder filled in from reference TRBV19 and TRBJ1-5): DGGITQSPKYLFRKEGQNVTLSCEQNLNHDAMYWYRQDPGQGLRLIYYSQIVNDFQKGDIAEGYSVSREKKESFPLTVTSAQKNPTAFYLCASSMGTGEAIRSQHFGDGTRLSIL.

Turning to this clone: This same CDR3 is encoded by further DNA sequences in the sample. V and J are TRBV19 and TRBJ1-1; D unresolved. The V and J ends lost 3 bases and 1 base respectively, with 9 bases between them. From germline, CDR1 is LNHDA and CDR2 SQIVND (reference sequence). The CDR3 spans 14 residues. The CDR3: CASSIGTENTEAFF. CDR3 nucleotides: TGTGCCAGTAGTATCGGAACAGAGAACACTGAAGCTTTCTTT.

The chain carries TRBV2 and TRBJ2-5; tentative D call: TRBD1 (6 bases). Trimming removed 6 bases from V and 5 bases from J, with 19 bases in between. Germline V gene data show CDR1 as SNHLY and CDR2 as FYNNEI. The CDR3 is made up of 15 amino acids. Written as DNA, the CDR3 is TGTGCCAGCAGCACATGGGACACGGGATTGGAGACCCAGTACTTC. As protein: CASSTWDTGLETQYF.

The gene calls are TRBV28 and TRBJ1-6; 11 nucleotides match TRBD1. The CDR3 runs 18 residues. V dropped 6 bases and J dropped 7; count of bases not matched to a gene: 14. Germline lookup yields CDR1 MDHEN and CDR2 SYDVKM. The CDR3 DNA is TGTGCCAGCAGCCCGGACAGGGGGCTAAGAGGTGACAATTCACCCCTCCACTTT. It encodes CASSPDRGLRGDNSPLHF.

V is TRBV12-3 or TRBV12-4 and J is TRBJ2-2; the D is unclear. The V end lost 7 bases, the J end lost 7 bases, and 7 bases lay between the germline ends. The CDR3 extends over 11 amino acids. CDR3 sequence (DNA): TGTGCCAGCATTGGCAACGGGGAGCTGTTTTTT. Translation gives CASIGNGELFF.

This clone was observed a few times. V and J are TRBV6-2 or TRBV6-3 and TRBJ1-2, with TRBD1 identical over 7 bases. Germline trimming cut 6 bases from V and 6 bases from J; bases unmatched to any gene: 4. Germline CDR1 and CDR2: MNHEY and SVGEGT. The CDR3 has 12 residues. CDR3 region: CASSGTENGYTF. CDR3 DNA sequence: TGTGCCAGCAGCGGGACAGAAAATGGCTACACCTTC.

The gene calls are TRBV15 and TRBJ2-1, with D hard to call. This CDR3 contains 15 residues. Germline CDR1 reads LNHNV; CDR2 reads YYDKDF (reference sequence). Between the trimmed V and J ends, which lost 0 bases and 0 bases, there was a span of 6 bases. CDR3 sequence reads: CATSRERSSYNEQFF. The CDR3 DNA follows: TGTGCCACCAGCAGAGAAAGGAGCTCCTACAATGAGCAGTTCTTC.

The J gene is TRBJ2-7, the V gene TRBV19, with D possibly being TRBD2 (5 bases). The CDR3 extends over 13 amino acids. V lost 6 bases and J lost 2, with 11 bases in between. Germline V lookup: CDR1 LNHDA, CDR2 SQIVND (reference sequence). In DNA, the CDR3 is TGTGCCAGTAGACTGGACGGGGCCTACGAGCAGTACTTC. Protein sequence: CASRLDGAYEQYF.

This sequence joins TRBV19 and TRBJ2-5; TRBD1 aligns across 9 bases. In germline, CDR1 is LNHDA, CDR2 SQIVND (reference sequence). This CDR3 comprises 15 residues. Unmatched junction bases numbered 5, after V lost 1 base and J lost 5 bases. As DNA, the CDR3 is TGTGCCAGTAGTATAGCCGGGACAGGGTCTGAGACCCAGTACTTC. It specifies CASSIAGTGSETQYF. Full variable domain (rest looked up from reference TRBV19 and TRBJ2-5): DGGITQSPKYLFRKEGQNVTLSCEQNLNHDAMYWYRQDPGQGLRLIYYSQIVNDFQKGDIAEGYSVSREKKESFPLTVTSAQKNPTAFYLCASSIAGTGSETQYFGPGTRLLVL.

The CDR3 DNA is TGTGCCAGCACTCAGGACAGGGTGAACACTGAAGCTTTCTTT. Encoded protein: CASTQDRVNTEAFF. The J gene is TRBJ1-1, the V gene TRBV2; 8 nucleotides line up with TRBD1. Germline CDR1 and CDR2: SNHLY and FYNNEI. The ends lost 7 bases at V and 0 bases at J; junction bases unmatched: 4. This CDR3 comprises 14 residues. Based on the CDR3 plus reference TRBV2 and TRBJ1-1, the full variable domain is EPEVTQTPSHQVTQMGQEVILRCVPISNHLYFYWYRQILGQKVEFLVSFYNNEISEKSEIFDDQFSVERPDGSNFTLKIRSTKLEDSAMYFCASTQDRVNTEAFFGQGTRLTVV.

CDR3 DNA sequence: TGTGCCAGCAGGCAAGGCGGGGCAACTAATGAAAAACTGTTTTTT. Amino acid sequence: CASRQGGATNEKLFF. The chain carries TRBV28 and TRBJ1-4; unclear D gene. V was trimmed by 6 bases and J by 0 bases, leaving 11 bases between them. This CDR3 is built from 15 residues. Germline V lookup: CDR1 MDHEN, CDR2 SYDVKM.

The chain uses TRBV7-3 and TRBJ2-5; TRBD2 is a possible D gene (6 bases). Germline assignment: CDR1 SGHTA and CDR2 FQGTGA. Trimming took off 3 bases at V and 0 bases at J, with 11 bases between the two ends. CDR3 length: 15 amino acids. The CDR3 here is CASSFQGGNQETQYF. CDR3 nucleotides: TGTGCCAGCAGCTTCCAGGGAGGTAACCAAGAGACCCAGTACTTC.

This clone showed up just a few times. This chain joins TRBV27 and TRBJ1-2, with 8 bases lining up with TRBD1. V gave up 5 bases and J gave up 0 bases; unmatched junction bases: 2. From germline, CDR1 is MNHEY and CDR2 SMNVEV (reference sequence). CDR3 length: 14 residues. The CDR3 reads CASSHRGSNYGYTF. The CDR3, as DNA: TGTGCCAGCAGTCACAGGGGGTCTAACTATGGCTACACCTTC.

This chain joins TRBV6-5 and TRBJ1-1, with D possibly TRBD1 on 5 matching bases. V was shortened by 6 bases and J by 10 bases, with 12 bases between the two germline ends. The CDR3 is 11 residues long. Germline V gives CDR1 MNHEY, CDR2 SVGAGI. As DNA, the CDR3 is TGTGCCAGCAGGACAGATCTGACAGCTTTCTTT. Translated, it gives CASRTDLTAFF.

The chain's CDR3 is CAIGRDAGETQYF. In DNA, the CDR3 is TGTGCCATCGGTCGGGATGCGGGAGAGACCCAGTACTTC. V and J are TRBV10-3 and TRBJ2-5, with D possibly being TRBD2 (5 bases). CDR1 is ENHRY and CDR2 is SYGVKD in the germline V gene. The CDR3 spans 13 residues. V lost 8 bases, J lost 4 bases, and 14 bases lay in between.

The V call is TRBV3-1 (or the pseudogene TRBV3-2), the J call TRBJ2-7; 9 nucleotides line up with TRBD2. Trimming took 0 bases from V and 4 from J; bases not matched to a gene: 4. This CDR3 has 15 residues. CDR1 is LGHDT, CDR2 YNNKEL, per germline (reference sequence). CDR3 DNA sequence: TGTGCCAGCAGCCAAGATAGCGGGAGAGATTACGAGCAGTACTTC. It yields the protein CASSQDSGRDYEQYF.

V and J are TRBV5-5 and TRBJ1-1, with 7 bases identical to TRBD1. The CDR3 totals 16 residues. Trimming removed 0 bases from V and 6 bases from J; junction bases left unmatched: 11. The V gene's germline CDR1 is SGHKS and CDR2 YYEKEE (reference sequence). CDR3 loop: CASSLASQGGKSEAFF. CDR3 nucleotides: TGTGCCAGCAGCTTGGCGTCTCAGGGGGGTAAGTCTGAAGCTTTCTTT. The complete variable domain, with remaining parts taken from reference TRBV5-5 and TRBJ1-1, reads DAGVTQSPTHLIKTRGQQVTLRCSPISGHKSVSWYQQVLGQGPQFIFQYYEKEERGRGNFPDRFSARQFPNYSSELNVNALLLGDSALYLCASSLASQGGKSEAFFGQGTRLTVV.

V gene TRBV27 combines with J gene TRBJ1-1, with D perhaps TRBD1 (6 bases). The ends were cut back, 2 bases at V and 6 bases at J, with 13 bases in the middle. In germline, CDR1 is MNHEY, CDR2 SMNVEV (reference sequence). There are 14 residues in the CDR3. CDR3 residues: CASSLGGAPSEAFF. The CDR3 DNA reads TGTGCCAGCAGTTTAGGGGGGGCGCCATCTGAAGCTTTCTTT.

V is TRBV9 and J is TRBJ1-1; 12 nucleotides agree with TRBD1. The CDR3 covers 17 residues. CDR1 and CDR2 (germline): SGDLS, YYNGEE. V dropped 4 bases and J dropped 1; count of bases not matched to a gene: 8. CDR3 residues: CASSPGTGGKGNTEAFF. In nucleotides, the CDR3 is TGTGCCAGCAGCCCCGGGACAGGGGGCAAGGGGAACACTGAAGCTTTCTTT.

The chain carries TRBV28 and TRBJ1-2; no definite D call. In germline, CDR1 is MDHEN, CDR2 SYDVKM. V was cut by 2 bases and J by 2 bases, with 6 bases left in between. CDR3 length: 13 amino acids. The CDR3 DNA sequence: TGTGCCAGCAGTTTAATGCAGAACTATGGCTACACCTTC. It is translated as CASSLMQNYGYTF.